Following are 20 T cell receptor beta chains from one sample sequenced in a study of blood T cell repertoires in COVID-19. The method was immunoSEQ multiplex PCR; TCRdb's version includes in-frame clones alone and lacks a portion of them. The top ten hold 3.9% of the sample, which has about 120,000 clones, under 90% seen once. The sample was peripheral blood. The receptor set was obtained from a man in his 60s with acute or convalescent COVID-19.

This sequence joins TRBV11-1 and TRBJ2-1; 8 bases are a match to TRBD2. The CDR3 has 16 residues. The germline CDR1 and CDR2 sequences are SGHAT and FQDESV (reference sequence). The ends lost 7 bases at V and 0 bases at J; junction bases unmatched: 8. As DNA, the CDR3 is TGTGCCAGCACACAGACTAGCGATTACTCCTACAATGAGCAGTTCTTC. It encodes CASTQTSDYSYNEQFF.

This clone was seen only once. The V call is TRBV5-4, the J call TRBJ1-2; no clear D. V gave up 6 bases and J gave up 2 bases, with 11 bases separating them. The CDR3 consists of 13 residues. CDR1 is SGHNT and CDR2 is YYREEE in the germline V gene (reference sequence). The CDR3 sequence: CASTSDRNYGYTF. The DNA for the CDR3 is TGTGCCAGCACTAGCGATAGGAACTATGGCTACACCTTC.

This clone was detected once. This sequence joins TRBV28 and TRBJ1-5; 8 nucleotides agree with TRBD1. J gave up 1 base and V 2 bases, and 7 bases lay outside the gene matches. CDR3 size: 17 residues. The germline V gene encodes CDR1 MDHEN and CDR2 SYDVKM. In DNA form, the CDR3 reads TGTGCCAGCAGTTTAAGTCAGGGGGCGGTCAGCAATCAGCCCCAGCATTTT. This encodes CASSLSQGAVSNQPQHF.

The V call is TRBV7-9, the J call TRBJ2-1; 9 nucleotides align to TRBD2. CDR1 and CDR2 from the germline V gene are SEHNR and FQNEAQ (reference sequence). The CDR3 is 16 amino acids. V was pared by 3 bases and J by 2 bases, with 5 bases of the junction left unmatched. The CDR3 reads CASSFAPSGTYNEQFF. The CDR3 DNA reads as TGTGCCAGCAGCTTTGCGCCTAGCGGGACCTACAATGAGCAGTTCTTC.

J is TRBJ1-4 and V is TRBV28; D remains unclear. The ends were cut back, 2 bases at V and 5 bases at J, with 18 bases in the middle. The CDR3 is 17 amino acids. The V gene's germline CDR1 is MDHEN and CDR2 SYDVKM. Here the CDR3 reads CASSLGSGGLANEKLFF. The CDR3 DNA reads TGTGCCAGCAGTTTAGGGTCAGGCGGACTTGCGAATGAAAAACTGTTTTTT. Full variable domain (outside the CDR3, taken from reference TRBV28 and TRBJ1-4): DVKVTQSSRYLVKRTGEKVFLECVQDMDHENMFWYRQDPGLGLRLIYFSYDVKMKEKGDIPEGYSVSREKKERFSLILESASTNQTSMYLCASSLGSGGLANEKLFFGSGTQLSVL.

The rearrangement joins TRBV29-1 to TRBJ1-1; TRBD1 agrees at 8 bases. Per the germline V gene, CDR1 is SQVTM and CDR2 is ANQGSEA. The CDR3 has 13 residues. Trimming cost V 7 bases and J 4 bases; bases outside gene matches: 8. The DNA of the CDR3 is TGCAGCGCTAGGACAGGGTCAGGCACTGAAGCTTTCTTT. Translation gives CSARTGSGTEAFF.

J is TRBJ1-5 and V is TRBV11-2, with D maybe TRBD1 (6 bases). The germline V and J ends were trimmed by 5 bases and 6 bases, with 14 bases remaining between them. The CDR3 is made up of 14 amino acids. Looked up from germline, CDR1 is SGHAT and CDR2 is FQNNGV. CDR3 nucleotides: TGTGCCAGCAGCCAACAGGGTAGGGGTCAGCCCCAGCATTTT. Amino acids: CASSQQGRGQPQHF.

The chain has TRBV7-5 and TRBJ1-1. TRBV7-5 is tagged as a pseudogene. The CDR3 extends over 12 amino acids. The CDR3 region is CARIRAELAAFF. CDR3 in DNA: TGTGCCAGAATCCGAGCTGAGCTCGCCGCTTTCTTT.

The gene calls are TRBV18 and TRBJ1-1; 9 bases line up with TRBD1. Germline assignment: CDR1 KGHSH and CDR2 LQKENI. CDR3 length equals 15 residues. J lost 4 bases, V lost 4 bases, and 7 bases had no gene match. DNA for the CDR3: TGTGCCAGCTCACGTACAGGGGGCGGAGGCACTGAAGCTTTCTTT. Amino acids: CASSRTGGGGTEAFF.

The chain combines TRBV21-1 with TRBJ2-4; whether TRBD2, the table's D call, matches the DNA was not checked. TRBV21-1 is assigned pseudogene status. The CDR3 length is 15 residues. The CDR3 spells CASSKDGIAKNIQYF. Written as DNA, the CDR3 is TGTGCCAGCAGCAAAGACGGGATTGCCAAAAACATTCAGTACTTC.

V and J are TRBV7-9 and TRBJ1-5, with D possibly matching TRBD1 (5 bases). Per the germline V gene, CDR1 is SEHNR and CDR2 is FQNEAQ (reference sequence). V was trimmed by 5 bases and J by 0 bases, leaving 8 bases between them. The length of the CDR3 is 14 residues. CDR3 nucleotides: TGTGCCAGCAGCCCAGGGAATAGCAATCAGCCCCAGCATTTT. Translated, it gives CASSPGNSNQPQHF.

Here the CDR3 DNA reads TGTGCCACCAGTGATTTACCCGGTACGCAGTATTTT. Its protein is CATSDLPGTQYF. The chain couples TRBV24-1 to TRBJ2-3; D uncertain. V lost 1 base and J lost 8, with 6 bases in between. This CDR3 is 12 amino acids long. Germline V gene lookup returns CDR1 KGHDR and CDR2 SFDVKD.

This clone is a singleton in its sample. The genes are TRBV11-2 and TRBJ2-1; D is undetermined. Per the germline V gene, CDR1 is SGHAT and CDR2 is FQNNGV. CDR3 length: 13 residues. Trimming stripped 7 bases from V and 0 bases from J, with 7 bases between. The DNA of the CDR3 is TGTGCCAGCACCCTATACTCCTACAATGAGCAGTTCTTC. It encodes CASTLYSYNEQFF.

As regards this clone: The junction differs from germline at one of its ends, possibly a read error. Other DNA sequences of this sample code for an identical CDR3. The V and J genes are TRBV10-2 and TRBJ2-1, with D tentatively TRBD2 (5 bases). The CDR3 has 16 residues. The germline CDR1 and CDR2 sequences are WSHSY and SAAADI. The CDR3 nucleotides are TGCGCCAGCAGTGAGTCATGGCGACTTAGCGTCGATGAACAGTTCTTC. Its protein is CASSESWRLSVDEQFF.

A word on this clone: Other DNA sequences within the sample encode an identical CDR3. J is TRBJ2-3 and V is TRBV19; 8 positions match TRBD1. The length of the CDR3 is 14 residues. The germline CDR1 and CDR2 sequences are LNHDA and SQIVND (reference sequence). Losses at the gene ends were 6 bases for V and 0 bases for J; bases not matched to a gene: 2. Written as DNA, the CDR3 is TGTGCCAGTAGCCACAGGGGGAGCACAGATACGCAGTATTTT. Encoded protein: CASSHRGSTDTQYF.

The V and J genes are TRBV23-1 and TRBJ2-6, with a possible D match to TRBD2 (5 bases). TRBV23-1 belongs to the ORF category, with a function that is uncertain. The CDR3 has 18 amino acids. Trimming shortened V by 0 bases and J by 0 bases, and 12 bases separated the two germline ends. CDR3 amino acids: CASSQSFAGLSGANVLTF. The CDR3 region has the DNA TGCGCCAGCAGTCAATCGTTTGCGGGCCTCTCTGGGGCCAACGTCCTGACTTTC.

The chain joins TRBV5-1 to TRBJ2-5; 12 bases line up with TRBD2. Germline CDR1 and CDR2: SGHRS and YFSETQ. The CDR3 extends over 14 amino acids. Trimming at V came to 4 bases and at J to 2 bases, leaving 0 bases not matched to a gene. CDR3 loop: CASSGLAGQETQYF. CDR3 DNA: TGCGCCAGCAGCGGACTAGCGGGACAAGAGACCCAGTACTTC.

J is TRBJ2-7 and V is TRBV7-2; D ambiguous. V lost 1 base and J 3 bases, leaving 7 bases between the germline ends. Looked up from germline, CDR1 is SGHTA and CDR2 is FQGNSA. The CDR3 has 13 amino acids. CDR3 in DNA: TGTGCCAGCAGCTTAGGCGGATTCTACGAGCAGTACTTC. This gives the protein CASSLGGFYEQYF.

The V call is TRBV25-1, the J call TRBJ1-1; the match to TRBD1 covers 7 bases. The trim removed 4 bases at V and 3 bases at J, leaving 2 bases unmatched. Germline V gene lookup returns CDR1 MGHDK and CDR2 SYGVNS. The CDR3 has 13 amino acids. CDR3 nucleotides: TGTGCCAGCAGTGTAGGGGGCCACACTGAAGCTTTCTTT. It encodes CASSVGGHTEAFF.

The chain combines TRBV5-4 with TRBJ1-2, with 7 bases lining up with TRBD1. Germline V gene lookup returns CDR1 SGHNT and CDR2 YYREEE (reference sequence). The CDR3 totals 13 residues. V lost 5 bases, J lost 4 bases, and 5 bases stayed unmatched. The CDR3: CASRVTGAYGYTF. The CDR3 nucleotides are TGTGCCAGCAGGGTAACAGGGGCCTATGGCTACACCTTC.